These 6 T cell receptor beta chains came from one sample sequenced in a study of blood T cell repertoires in COVID-19. Generated by immunoSEQ multiplex PCR, the TCRdb table keeps only in-frame clones and is missing some. The sample shows about 110,000 clones, approximately 80% of them seen only once. Sequenced: peripheral blood. The receptors derive from an older woman with acute or convalescent COVID-19.

The chain couples TRBV4-2 to TRBJ2-7; TRBD2 might be the D (6 bases). Trimming shortened V by 3 bases and J by 2 bases, and 11 bases separated the two germline ends. The germline V gene has CDR1 LGHNA and CDR2 YNFKEQ. The CDR3 has 14 residues. CDR3: CASSHGSGAYEQYF. The DNA for the CDR3 is TGTGCCAGCAGCCACGGGAGTGGGGCCTACGAGCAGTACTTC.

This rearrangement joins TRBV19 to TRBJ1-5, with D unresolved. The V and J ends lost 6 bases and 3 bases respectively, with 12 bases between them. Germline values: CDR1 LNHDA, CDR2 SQIVND (reference sequence). The CDR3 is 14 residues long. CDR3 amino acids: CASSPTPPNQPQHF. CDR3 nucleotides: TGTGCCAGTAGCCCGACACCGCCCAATCAGCCCCAGCATTTT.

This clone occurred once. V gene TRBV27 combines with J gene TRBJ1-1; D may be TRBD1 (6 bases). CDR1 and CDR2 (germline): MNHEY, SMNVEV (reference sequence). The length of the CDR3 is 14 residues. Trimming took 2 bases from V and 5 from J, leaving 12 bases between them. CDR3 DNA sequence: TGTGCCAGCAGTTTAAGCCAGGGGAGAACTGAAGCTTTCTTT. Its protein is CASSLSQGRTEAFF.

The J gene is TRBJ1-5, the V gene TRBV6-4; no reliable D call. This CDR3 has 12 residues. Germline CDR1 is MRHNA and CDR2 is SNTAGT. The CDR3 here is CADPTRVKPQHF. Here the CDR3 DNA reads TGTGCAGATCCCACGAGGGTTAAGCCCCAGCATTTT.

The V gene is TRBV11-3, the J gene TRBJ2-2; D may be TRBD2 (5 bases). Germline V gene data show CDR1 as SGHNT and CDR2 as YENEEA. The CDR3 totals 14 residues. The germline V and J ends were trimmed by 4 bases and 4 bases, with 10 bases remaining between them. CDR3 amino acids: CASSSSRGTGELFF. The CDR3 nucleotides read TGTGCCAGCAGCTCCTCCCGGGGCACCGGGGAGCTGTTTTTT.

The chain uses TRBV7-9 and TRBJ1-1, with D perhaps TRBD1 (6 bases). The CDR3 has 14 residues. CDR1 is SEHNR and CDR2 is FQNEAQ in the germline V gene (reference sequence). V shed 5 bases and J shed 2 bases, with 12 bases lying between them. In DNA, the CDR3 is TGTGCCAGCAGCCCGACAGGTGGCAACACTGAAGCTTTCTTT. Protein sequence: CASSPTGGNTEAFF. Combining the CDR3 with reference TRBV7-9 and TRBJ1-1 gives the whole variable domain DTGVSQNPRHKITKRGQNVTFRCDPISEHNRLYWYRQTLGQGPEFLTYFQNEAQLEKSRLLSDRFSAERPKGSFSTLEIQRTEQGDSAMYLCASSPTGGNTEAFFGQGTRLTVV.